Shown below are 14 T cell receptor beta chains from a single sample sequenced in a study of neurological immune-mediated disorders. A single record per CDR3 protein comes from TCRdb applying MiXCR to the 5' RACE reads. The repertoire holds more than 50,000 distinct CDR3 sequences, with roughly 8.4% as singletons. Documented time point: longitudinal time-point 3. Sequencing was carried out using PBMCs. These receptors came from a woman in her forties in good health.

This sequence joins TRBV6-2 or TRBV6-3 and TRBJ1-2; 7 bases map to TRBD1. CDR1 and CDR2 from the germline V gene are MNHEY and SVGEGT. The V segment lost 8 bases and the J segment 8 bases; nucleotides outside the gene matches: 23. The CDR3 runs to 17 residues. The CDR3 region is CASLSIRDQDRAIGYTF. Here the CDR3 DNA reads TGTGCCAGCCTTTCGATAAGAGATCAAGACAGGGCGATCGGCTACACCTTC.

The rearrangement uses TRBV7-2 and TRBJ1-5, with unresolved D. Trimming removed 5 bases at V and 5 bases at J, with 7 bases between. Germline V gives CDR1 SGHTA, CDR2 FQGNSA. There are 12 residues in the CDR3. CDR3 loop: CASSRGDQPQHF. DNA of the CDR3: TGTGCCAGCAGCAGAGGCGATCAGCCCCAGCATTTT.

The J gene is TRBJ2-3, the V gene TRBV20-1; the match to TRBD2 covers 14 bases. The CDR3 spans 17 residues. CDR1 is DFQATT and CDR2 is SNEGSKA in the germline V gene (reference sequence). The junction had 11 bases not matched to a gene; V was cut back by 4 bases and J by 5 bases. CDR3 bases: TGCAGTGCTACCGACAGACTAGCGGGAGGGCCGATAGATACGCAGTATTTT. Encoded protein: CSATDRLAGGPIDTQYF.

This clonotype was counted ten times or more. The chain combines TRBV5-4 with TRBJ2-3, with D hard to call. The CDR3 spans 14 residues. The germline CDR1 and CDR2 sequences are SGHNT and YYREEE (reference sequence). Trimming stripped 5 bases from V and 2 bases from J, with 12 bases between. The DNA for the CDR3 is TGTGCCAGCAGTTCTCTGATCTCCACAGATACGCAGTATTTT. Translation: CASSSLISTDTQYF.

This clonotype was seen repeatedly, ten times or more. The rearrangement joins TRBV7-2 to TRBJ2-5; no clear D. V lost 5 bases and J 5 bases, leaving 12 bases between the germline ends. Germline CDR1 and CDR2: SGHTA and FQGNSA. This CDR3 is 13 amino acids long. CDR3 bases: TGTGCCAGCAGCCCCCCCACGAAGGAGACCCAGTACTTC. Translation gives CASSPPTKETQYF. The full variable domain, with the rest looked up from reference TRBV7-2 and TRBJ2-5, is GAGVSQSPSNKVTEKGKDVELRCDPISGHTALYWYRQSLGQGLEFLIYFQGNSAPDKSGLPSDRFSAERTGGSVSTLTIQRTQQEDSAVYLCASSPPTKETQYFGPGTRLLVL.

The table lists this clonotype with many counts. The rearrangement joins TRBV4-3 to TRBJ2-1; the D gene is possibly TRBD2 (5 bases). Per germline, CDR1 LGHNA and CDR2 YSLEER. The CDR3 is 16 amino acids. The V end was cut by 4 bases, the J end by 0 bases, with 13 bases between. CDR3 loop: CASSPVGGGSYNEQFF. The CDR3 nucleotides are TGCGCCAGCAGCCCTGTCGGAGGAGGCTCCTACAATGAGCAGTTCTTC.

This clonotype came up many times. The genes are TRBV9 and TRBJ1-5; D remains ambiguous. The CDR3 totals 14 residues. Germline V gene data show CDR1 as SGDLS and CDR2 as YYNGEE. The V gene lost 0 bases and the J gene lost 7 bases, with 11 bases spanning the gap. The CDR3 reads CASSVGGGQQPQHF. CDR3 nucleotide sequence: TGTGCCAGCAGCGTAGGCGGAGGGCAGCAGCCCCAGCATTTT.

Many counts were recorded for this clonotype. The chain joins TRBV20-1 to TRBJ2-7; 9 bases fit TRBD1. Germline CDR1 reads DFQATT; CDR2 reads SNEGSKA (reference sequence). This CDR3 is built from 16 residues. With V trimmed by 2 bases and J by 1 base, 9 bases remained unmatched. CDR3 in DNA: TGCAGTGCTAGACTTCTTAGGACAGGGGATTCCTACGAGCAGTACTTC. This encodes CSARLLRTGDSYEQYF.

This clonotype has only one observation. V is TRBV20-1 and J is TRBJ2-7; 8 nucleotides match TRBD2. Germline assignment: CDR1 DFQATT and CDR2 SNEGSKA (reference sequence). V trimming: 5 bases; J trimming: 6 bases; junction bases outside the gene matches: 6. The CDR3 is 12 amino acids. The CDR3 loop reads CSASGGGLEQYF. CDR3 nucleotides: TGCAGTGCTTCCGGGGGGGGACTCGAGCAGTACTTC.

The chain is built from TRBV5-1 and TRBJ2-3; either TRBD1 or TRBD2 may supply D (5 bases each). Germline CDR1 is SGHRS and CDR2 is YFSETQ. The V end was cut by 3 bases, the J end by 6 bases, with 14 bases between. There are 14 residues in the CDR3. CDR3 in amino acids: CASSWDGLRDTQYF. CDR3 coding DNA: TGCGCCAGCAGCTGGGACGGCCTGAGGGATACGCAGTATTTT.

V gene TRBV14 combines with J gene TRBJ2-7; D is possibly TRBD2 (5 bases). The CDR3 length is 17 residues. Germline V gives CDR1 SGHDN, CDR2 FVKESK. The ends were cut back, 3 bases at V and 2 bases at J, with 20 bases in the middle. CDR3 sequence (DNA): TGTGCCAGCAGCCATCTCCGAAATAGCGAGGGCACCTACGAGCAGTACTTC. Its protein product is CASSHLRNSEGTYEQYF.

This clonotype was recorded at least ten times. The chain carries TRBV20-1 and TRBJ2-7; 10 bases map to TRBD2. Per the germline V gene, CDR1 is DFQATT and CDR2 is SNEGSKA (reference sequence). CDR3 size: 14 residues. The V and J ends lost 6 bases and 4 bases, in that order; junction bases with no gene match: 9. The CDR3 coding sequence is TGCAGTGCAAAAAGACTAGCGGGTGCATACGAGCAGTACTTC. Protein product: CSAKRLAGAYEQYF.

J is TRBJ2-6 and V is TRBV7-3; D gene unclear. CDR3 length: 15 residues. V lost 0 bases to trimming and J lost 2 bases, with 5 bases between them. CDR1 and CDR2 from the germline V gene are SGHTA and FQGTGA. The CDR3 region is CASSLTGTGANVLTF. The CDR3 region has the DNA TGTGCCAGCAGCTTAACAGGGACTGGGGCCAACGTCCTGACTTTC.

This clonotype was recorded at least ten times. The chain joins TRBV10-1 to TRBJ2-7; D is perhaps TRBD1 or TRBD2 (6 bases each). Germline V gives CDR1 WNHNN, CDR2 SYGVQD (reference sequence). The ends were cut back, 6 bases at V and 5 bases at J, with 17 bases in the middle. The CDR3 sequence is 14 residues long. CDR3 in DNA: TGCGCCAGCAGCCGAGGGGGGTTCTCTCACGAGCAGTACTTC. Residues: CASSRGGFSHEQYF.